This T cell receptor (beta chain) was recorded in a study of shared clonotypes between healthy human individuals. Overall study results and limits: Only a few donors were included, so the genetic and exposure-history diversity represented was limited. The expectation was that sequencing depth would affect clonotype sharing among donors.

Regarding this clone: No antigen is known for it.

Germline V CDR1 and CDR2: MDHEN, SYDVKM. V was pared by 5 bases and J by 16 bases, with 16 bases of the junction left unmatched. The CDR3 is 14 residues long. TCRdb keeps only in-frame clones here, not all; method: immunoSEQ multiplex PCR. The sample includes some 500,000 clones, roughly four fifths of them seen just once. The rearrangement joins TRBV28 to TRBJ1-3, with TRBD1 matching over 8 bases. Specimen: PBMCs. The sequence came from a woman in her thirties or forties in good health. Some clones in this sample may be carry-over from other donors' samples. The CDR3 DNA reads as TGTGCCAGCAGTATCCGGACAGGGAGGAACAACGGGTATTTT. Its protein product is CASSIRTGRNNGYF.